This T cell receptor beta chain was captured in a study of vaccination and CD4 T cells after COVID-19. A single record per CDR3 protein comes from TCRdb applying MiXCR to the PCR reads. This table has tens of thousands of distinct CDR3 sequences, 50% to 60% appearing once. As regards this clonotype: What it binds is unknown.

Overall study results and limits: 304 of 307 vaccine-specific clones from convalescent patients were spike mono-reactive.

This TCR was recovered from a human donor who had recovered from COVID-19. The sequencing here drew on CD4+ T cells from blood, taken before SARS-CoV-2 vaccination.

The CDR3 reads CASRETGRDGYTF. CDR3 DNA: TGTGCCAGTAGGGAGACAGGGCGAGATGGCTACACCTTC. This chain uses TRBV19 with TRBJ1-2; 7 bases fit TRBD1. Germline V gene lookup returns CDR1 LNHDA and CDR2 SQIVND (reference sequence). The J segment lost 6 bases and the V segment lost 6 bases, leaving 7 bases of the junction unmatched. The CDR3 runs to 13 residues.